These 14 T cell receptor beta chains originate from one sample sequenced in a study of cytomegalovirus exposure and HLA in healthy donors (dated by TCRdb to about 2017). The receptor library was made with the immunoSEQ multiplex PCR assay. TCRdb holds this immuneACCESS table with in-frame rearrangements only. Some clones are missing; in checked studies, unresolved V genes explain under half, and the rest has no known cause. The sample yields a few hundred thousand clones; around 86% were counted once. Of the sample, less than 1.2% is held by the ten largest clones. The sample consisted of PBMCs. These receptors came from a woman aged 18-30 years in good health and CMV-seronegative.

Written as DNA, the CDR3 is TGTGCCAGCTCACGGTCTGAGGAGCAGTACTTC. It encodes CASSRSEEQYF. The V and J genes are TRBV18 and TRBJ2-7; D gene uncertain. The germline V gene encodes CDR1 KGHSH and CDR2 LQKENI. The CDR3 loop spans 11 amino acids. Trimming shortened V by 4 bases and J by 7 bases, and 8 bases separated the two germline ends.

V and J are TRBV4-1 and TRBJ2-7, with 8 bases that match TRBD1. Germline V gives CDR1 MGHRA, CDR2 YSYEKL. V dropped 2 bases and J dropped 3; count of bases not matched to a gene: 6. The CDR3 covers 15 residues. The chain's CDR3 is CASSQSTGTGYEQYF. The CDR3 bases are TGCGCCAGCAGCCAATCGACAGGGACAGGCTACGAGCAGTACTTC.

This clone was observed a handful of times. Here the CDR3 reads CASRPGTSGDTIYF. The CDR3 DNA follows: TGCGCCAGCAGACCTGGAACCTCCGGAGACACCATATATTTT. The chain is built from TRBV5-1 and TRBJ1-3, with D unresolved. The germline V gene encodes CDR1 SGHRS and CDR2 YFSETQ. Trimming left V 5 bases short and J 8 bases short, with 17 bases between. This CDR3 spans 14 amino acids.

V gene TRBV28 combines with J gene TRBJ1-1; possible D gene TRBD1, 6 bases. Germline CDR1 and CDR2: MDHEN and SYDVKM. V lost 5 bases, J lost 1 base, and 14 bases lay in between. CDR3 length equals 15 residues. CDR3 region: CASSTSHRANTEAFF. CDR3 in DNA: TGTGCCAGCAGTACCTCCCACAGGGCGAACACTGAAGCTTTCTTT.

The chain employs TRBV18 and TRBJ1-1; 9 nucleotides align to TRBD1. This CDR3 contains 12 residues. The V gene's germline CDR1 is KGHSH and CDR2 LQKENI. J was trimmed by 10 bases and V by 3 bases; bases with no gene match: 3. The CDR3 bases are TGTGCCAGCTCACCTTTGGGACAGGGAGCTTTCTTT. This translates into CASSPLGQGAFF.

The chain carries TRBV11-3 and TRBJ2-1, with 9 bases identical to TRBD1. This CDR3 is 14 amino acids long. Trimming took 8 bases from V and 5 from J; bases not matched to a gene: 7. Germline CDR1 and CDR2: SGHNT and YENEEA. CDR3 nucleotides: TGTGCCAGCCGCGACAGGGGGGAGGACAATGAGCAGTTCTTC. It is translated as CASRDRGEDNEQFF.

The chain's CDR3 is CASSPGQATDTQYF. In DNA form, the CDR3 reads TGCGCCAGCAGCCCCGGACAAGCCACAGATACGCAGTATTTT. The chain recombines TRBV4-3 with TRBJ2-3; D is perhaps TRBD1 (5 bases). This CDR3 contains 14 residues. CDR1 is LGHNA and CDR2 is YSLEER in the germline V gene. With 4 bases removed from V and 2 bases from J, the gap between germline ends came to 10 bases.

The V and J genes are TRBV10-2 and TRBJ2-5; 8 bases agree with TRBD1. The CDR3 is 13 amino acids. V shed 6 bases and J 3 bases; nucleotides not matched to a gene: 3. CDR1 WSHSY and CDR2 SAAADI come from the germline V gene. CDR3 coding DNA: TGCGCCAGCAGACAGGGGGAGGAAGAGACCCAGTACTTC. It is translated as CASRQGEEETQYF.

In DNA, the CDR3 is TGTGCCAGCAGCCCGAGGCCCCAGGATACGCAGTATTTT. Amino acid sequence: CASSPRPQDTQYF. This chain links TRBV5-4 with TRBJ2-3; D remains ambiguous. Trimming shortened V by 4 bases and J by 6 bases, and 12 bases separated the two germline ends. CDR1 and CDR2 (germline): SGHNT, YYREEE (reference sequence). This CDR3 is 13 amino acids long.

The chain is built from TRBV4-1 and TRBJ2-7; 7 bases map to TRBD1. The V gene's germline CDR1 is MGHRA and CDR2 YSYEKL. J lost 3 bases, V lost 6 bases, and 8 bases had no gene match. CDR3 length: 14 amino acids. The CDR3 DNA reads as TGCGCCAGCAGGGCCCCGGGACAGAGCTACGAGCAGTACTTC. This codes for CASRAPGQSYEQYF.

This CDR3 reads CASSTGLAGEQFF. The CDR3 coding sequence is TGTGCCAGCAGCACAGGGCTAGCCGGTGAGCAGTTCTTC. The rearrangement uses TRBV11-3 and TRBJ2-1, with D possibly being TRBD1 (6 bases). CDR1 and CDR2 (germline): SGHNT, YENEEA. Trimming removed 5 bases from V and 9 bases from J, with 14 bases in between. The CDR3 loop spans 13 amino acids.

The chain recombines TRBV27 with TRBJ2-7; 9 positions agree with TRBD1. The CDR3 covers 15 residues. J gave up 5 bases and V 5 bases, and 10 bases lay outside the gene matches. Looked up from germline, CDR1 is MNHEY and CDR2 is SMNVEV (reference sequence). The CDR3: CASSIAGTGRDEQYF. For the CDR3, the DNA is TGTGCCAGCAGTATTGCCGGGACAGGGCGCGACGAGCAGTACTTC.

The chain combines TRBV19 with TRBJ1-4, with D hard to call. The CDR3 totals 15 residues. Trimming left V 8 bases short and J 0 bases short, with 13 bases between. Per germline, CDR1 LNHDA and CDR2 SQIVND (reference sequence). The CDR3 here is CASGAVEATNEKLFF. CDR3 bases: TGTGCCAGTGGTGCCGTCGAGGCAACTAATGAAAAACTGTTTTTT.

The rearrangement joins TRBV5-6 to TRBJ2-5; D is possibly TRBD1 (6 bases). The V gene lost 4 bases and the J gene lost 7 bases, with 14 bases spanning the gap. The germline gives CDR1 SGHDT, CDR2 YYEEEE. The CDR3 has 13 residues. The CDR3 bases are TGTGCCAGCAGCCCCCTTAGCAGGGGGACCCAGTACTTC. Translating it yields CASSPLSRGTQYF. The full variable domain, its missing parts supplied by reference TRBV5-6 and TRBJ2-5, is DAGVTQSPTHLIKTRGQQVTLRCSPKSGHDTVSWYQQALGQGPQFIFQYYEEEERQRGNFPDRFSGHQFPNYSSELNVNALLLGDSALYLCASSPLSRGTQYFGPGTRLLVL.